This record covers a single T cell receptor (beta chain). The data belong to a study of control samples from healthy donors and cancer patients. Germline V gene sequence: CDR1 SGHDT, CDR2 YYEEEE. The CDR3 consists of 16 residues. With 5 bases removed from V and 10 bases from J, the gap between germline ends came to 22 bases. The table came from immunoSEQ multiplex PCR; TCRdb's copy has only in-frame clones and leaves some out. The sample holds under 150,000 clones, 85% to 95% seen once. Input material: blood. This sequence originates from a man under 40 in good health. The chain carries TRBV5-6 and TRBJ1-6; D not resolved. CDR3: CASRVEGLGVRSPLHF. In nucleotides, the CDR3 is TGTGCCAGCAGGGTTGAGGGTCTCGGGGTTCGATCACCCCTCCACTTT. Looking up the rest from reference TRBV5-6 and TRBJ1-6 gives the full variable domain: DAGVTQSPTHLIKTRGQQVTLRCSPKSGHDTVSWYQQALGQGPQFIFQYYEEEERQRGNFPDRFSGHQFPNYSSELNVNALLLGDSALYLCASRVEGLGVRSPLHFGNGTRLTVT.